These T cell receptor beta chains were read from a single sample in a study of blood T cells in healthy people across ages. MiXCR was run by TCRdb on the 5' RACE reads, yielding one entry per CDR3 protein. The sample shows 900,000 to 950,000 distinct CDR3 sequences, 25% to 35% of them seen only once. This sample was also put to use in a study of T cells of mothers and their children.

The material sequenced was blood. The receptors stem from a woman in her thirties or forties in good health. Each CDR3 is given with its conserved first and last residue. Each record gives: D gene, V gene, clone size, J gene, CDR3 protein, CDR3 DNA. The D gene is left open where the match is weak. Some rows have no size entry. The others give once, few or many, or a class for an expanded clone.

>NA|TRBV7-2|many|TRBJ1-2
CASSLGAMDYGYTF
TGTGCCAGCAGCTTAGGGGCAATGGACTATGGCTACACCTTC
>NA|TRBV20-1|few|TRBJ1-2
CSAGVGHGYWGETIDYGYTF
TGCAGTGCTGGCGTGGGACATGGTTATTGGGGAGAAACCATCGACTATGGCTACACCTTC
>NA|TRBV28|many|TRBJ2-5
CASSLLLSMETQYF
TGTGCCAGCAGTTTATTACTCAGTATGGAGACCCAGTACTTC
>TRBD1|TRBV28|NA|TRBJ1-4
CASSFLRDRGKLFF
TGTGCCAGCAGTTTTCTTAGGGACAGGGGAAAACTGTTTTTT
>TRBD2|TRBV4-1|few|TRBJ2-7
CASSQDRVPGASGGVAFYNEQYF
TGCGCCAGCAGCCAAGATCGGGTCCCAGGTGCTAGCGGGGGGGTAGCGTTTTACAATGAGCAGTACTTC
>TRBD2|TRBV12-3/TRBV12-4|many|TRBJ2-3
CASSLMRLAGSDTQYF
TGTGCCAGCAGTTTAATGCGGCTAGCGGGCTCAGATACGCAGTATTTT
>TRBD1|TRBV5-1|NA|TRBJ2-7
CASSPGQGQTSYEQYF
TGCGCCAGCAGCCCGGGACAGGGGCAGACCTCCTACGAGCAGTACTTC
>NA|TRBV7-2|few|TRBJ2-7
CASSLAVKPYEQYF
TGTGCCAGCAGCTTAGCTGTAAAACCCTACGAGCAGTACTTC
>NA|TRBV7-2|many|TRBJ2-3
CASSQMAVRPDTQYF
TGTGCCAGCAGCCAAATGGCCGTGAGACCCGATACGCAGTATTTT
>NA|TRBV7-2|many|TRBJ2-4
CASSVGFLAKNIQYF
TGTGCCAGCAGCGTAGGGTTTCTAGCCAAAAACATTCAGTACTTC
>NA|TRBV7-3|few|TRBJ1-1
CASSRSVAGKTEAFF
TGTGCCAGCAGCCGTTCTGTGGCAGGGAAGACTGAAGCTTTCTTT
>TRBD2|TRBV3-1|many|TRBJ2-7
CASSRLAGGVDEQYF
TGTGCCAGCAGCCGATTAGCGGGGGGAGTGGACGAGCAGTACTTC
>NA|TRBV18|few|TRBJ2-6
CASSPRESGANVLTF
TGTGCCAGCTCACCAAGGGAGAGTGGGGCCAACGTCCTGACTTTC
>TRBD1|TRBV29-1|NA|TRBJ2-1
CSVEQGANEQFF
TGCAGCGTTGAACAGGGGGCGAATGAGCAGTTCTTC
>NA|TRBV9|NA|TRBJ1-3
CASSLEASRRTGNTIYF
TGTGCCAGCAGCCTTGAGGCGTCTCGTCGGACTGGAAACACCATATATTTT
>TRBD1|TRBV20-1|NA|TRBJ1-5
CSAREQGAQPQHF
TGCAGTGCTAGGGAACAGGGGGCACAGCCCCAGCATTTT
>TRBD1|TRBV2|NA|TRBJ1-4
CASSEQGQGNEKLFF
TGTGCCAGCAGTGAACAGGGACAGGGGAATGAAAAACTGTTTTTT
>NA|TRBV29-1|many|TRBJ2-5
CSVGLVKETQYF
TGCAGCGTTGGGCTAGTGAAAGAGACCCAGTACTTC
>NA|TRBV24-1|NA|TRBJ1-5
CATSGTQGLRPQHF
TGTGCCACCAGTGGGACACAGGGTCTTCGGCCCCAGCATTTT
>NA|TRBV7-2|few|TRBJ1-3
CASSSRGSGALGNTIYF
TGTGCCAGCAGCTCCCGGGGTTCGGGGGCGTTGGGAAACACCATATATTTT
>NA|TRBV2|NA|TRBJ2-2
CAIVPDGVVNRELFF
TGTGCCATCGTCCCGGACGGAGTAGTTAACCGGGAGCTGTTTTTT
>TRBD2|TRBV28|NA|TRBJ2-5
CASSFGAGEQETQYF
TGTGCCAGCAGTTTCGGAGCGGGAGAGCAGGAGACCCAGTACTTC
>NA|TRBV7-9|NA|TRBJ2-5
CASSPGRGKNGETQYF
TGTGCCAGCAGCCCGGGCCGAGGGAAGAACGGAGAGACCCAGTACTTC
>NA|TRBV27|few|TRBJ2-1
CASSLWRGRENEQFF
TGTGCCAGCAGTTTATGGCGGGGCCGAGAGAATGAGCAGTTCTTC
>TRBD1|TRBV5-1|many|TRBJ2-7
CASSLGQEESYEQYF
TGCGCCAGCAGCTTAGGACAGGAGGAATCCTACGAGCAGTACTTC
>TRBD1|TRBV3-1|many|TRBJ1-5
CASSRGQGRQPQHF
TGTGCCAGCAGCCGAGGACAGGGGCGGCAGCCCCAGCATTTT
>TRBD1|TRBV27|few|TRBJ2-5
CASSSLTGAQYF
TGTGCCAGCAGTTCCTTGACAGGGGCCCAGTACTTC
>NA|TRBV6-1|few|TRBJ2-6
CASSEAFSGQANVLTF
TGTGCCAGCAGTGAAGCCTTTTCCGGACAGGCCAACGTCCTGACTTTC
>NA|TRBV29-1|many|TRBJ2-7
CSVQEGSYEQYF
TGCAGTGTACAGGAAGGCTCCTACGAGCAGTACTTC
>TRBD1|TRBV6-1|NA|TRBJ1-6
CASSGTDRPGSPLHF
TGTGCCAGCAGCGGGACAGACAGACCCGGTTCACCCCTCCACTTT
>TRBD1|TRBV12-3/TRBV12-4|few|TRBJ1-1
CASSRDLPGQGFRTEAFF
TGTGCCAGCAGCAGGGATTTGCCGGGACAGGGGTTTAGGACTGAAGCTTTCTTT
>NA|TRBV15|few|TRBJ1-5
CATSRGPSGSGVPGQPQHF
TGTGCCACCAGCAGAGGACCTTCCGGCTCGGGCGTCCCAGGTCAGCCCCAGCATTTT
>TRBD1|TRBV7-2|few|TRBJ1-5
CASSLAWDRGNQPQHF
TGTGCCAGCAGCTTAGCGTGGGACAGGGGCAATCAGCCCCAGCATTTT
>TRBD2|TRBV20-1|NA|TRBJ2-2
CSVRPLAGMDTGELFF
TGCAGTGTGAGGCCACTAGCGGGGATGGACACTGGGGAGCTGTTTTTT
>NA|TRBV28|many|TRBJ1-1
CASSSGRRTEAFF
TGTGCCAGCAGTTCTGGGCGGAGGACTGAAGCTTTCTTT
>NA|TRBV20-1|many|TRBJ1-2
CSARVQDQSIHGYTF
TGCAGTGCTAGAGTACAGGACCAATCGATACATGGCTACACCTTC
>TRBD1|TRBV5-1|NA|TRBJ1-1
CASSVDRAMNTEAFF
TGCGCCAGCAGCGTGGACAGGGCCATGAACACTGAAGCTTTCTTT
>NA|TRBV20-1|many|TRBJ2-6
CSARSSGANVLTF
TGCAGTGCTAGGAGCTCTGGGGCCAACGTCCTGACTTTC
>NA|TRBV10-3|many|TRBJ2-3
CAISELLTDTQYF
TGTGCCATCAGTGAACTCCTCACAGATACGCAGTATTTT
>TRBD1|TRBV29-1|NA|TRBJ1-2
CSVEVDWGTASEGYTF
TGCAGCGTTGAGGTGGACTGGGGGACAGCGAGTGAGGGCTACACCTTC
>TRBD1|TRBV7-6|few|TRBJ1-4
CASSFLTGDGKLFF
TGTGCCAGCAGCTTTTTGACAGGGGATGGGAAACTGTTTTTT
>NA|TRBV28|NA|TRBJ2-7
CASSLRGNSYEQYF
TGTGCCAGCAGTCTCCGGGGCAACTCCTACGAGCAGTACTTC
>NA|TRBV28|many|TRBJ2-3
CASTAGGRPQYF
TGTGCCAGCACCGCCGGAGGGCGGCCGCAGTATTTT
>NA|TRBV24-1|NA|TRBJ2-3
CAAREGTRMGDTQYF
TGTGCCGCCCGTGAAGGGACACGGATGGGAGATACGCAGTATTTT
>NA|TRBV19|NA|TRBJ1-2
CASSVQGLQYGYTF
TGTGCCAGTAGTGTACAGGGACTCCAGTATGGCTACACCTTC
>NA|TRBV7-2|few|TRBJ1-2
CASSVDRRRVVWGYTF
TGTGCCAGCAGCGTAGACCGGAGACGAGTGGTGTGGGGCTACACCTTC
>NA|TRBV10-3|many|TRBJ2-5
CAISESQGTQYF
TGTGCCATCAGTGAGTCTCAGGGGACCCAGTACTTC
>NA|TRBV5-1|many|TRBJ2-1
CASSKERPADEQFF
TGCGCCAGCAGCAAGGAACGACCAGCAGATGAGCAGTTCTTC
>NA|TRBV7-2|NA|TRBJ2-7
CASSLVPRRDYEQYF
TGTGCCAGCAGCTTAGTACCACGGCGGGACTACGAGCAGTACTTC
>NA|TRBV28|many|TRBJ2-7
CASSSPSVRVDEQYF
TGTGCCAGCAGTTCCCCCTCGGTAAGGGTAGACGAGCAGTACTTC
>NA|TRBV12-3/TRBV12-4|many|TRBJ1-4
CASSLEGLGKLFF
TGTGCCAGCAGTTTAGAAGGCTTGGGGAAACTGTTTTTT
>TRBD1|TRBV20-1|many|TRBJ2-7
CSAPKRDRGAEQYF
TGCAGTGCCCCAAAGAGGGACAGGGGCGCCGAGCAGTACTTC
>NA|TRBV5-1|NA|TRBJ2-2
CASRSTRGTGELFF
TGCGCCAGCCGTTCAACAAGGGGCACCGGGGAGCTGTTTTTT
>TRBD2|TRBV20-1|many|TRBJ2-3
CSASRLGLAGITDTQYF
TGCAGTGCTAGTCGGTTAGGACTAGCGGGGATCACAGATACGCAGTATTTT
>NA|TRBV25-1|few|TRBJ2-3
CASSEGGGGPTDTQYF
TGTGCCAGCAGTGAAGGGGGCGGGGGCCCCACAGATACGCAGTATTTT
>NA|TRBV12-3/TRBV12-4|many|TRBJ1-1
CASSLQFPNTEAFF
TGTGCCAGCAGCCTACAGTTCCCGAACACTGAAGCTTTCTTT
>TRBD1|TRBV28|NA|TRBJ2-3
CASRGTGLSDTQYF
TGTGCCAGCAGGGGGACAGGGTTGTCAGATACGCAGTATTTT
>NA|TRBV12-3/TRBV12-4|few|TRBJ1-2
CASQIQGVYGYTF
TGTGCCAGCCAAATTCAGGGAGTCTATGGCTACACCTTC
>NA|TRBV13|NA|TRBJ1-1
CASSQMEGYTEAFF
TGTGCCAGCAGCCAGATGGAGGGATACACTGAAGCTTTCTTT
>TRBD2|TRBV9|many|TRBJ2-1
CASSVDPSGGSSYNEQFF
TGTGCCAGCAGCGTAGATCCTAGCGGGGGTAGCTCCTACAATGAGCAGTTCTTC